This TCR beta chain was sequenced for a study of T and B cells in COVID-19 patients. Study context: Comorbidities linked to unfavorable COVID-19 outcome were present in about 90% of the 20 active-infection patients. Study-wide results and limits: CD4+, regulatory T cell, CD8+ and sorted SARS-CoV-2-responsive or tetramer+ T cells were not yet sequenced. Symptomatic-phase blood samples from mildly ill patients and early samples from severe cases were scarce.

TRB was amplified from about 250-500 ng of blood genomic DNA. Multiplex PCR with BIOMED2 TRB-A/B primer pools amplified TRB rearrangements. TCRdb fed the multiplex PCR reads into MiXCR, producing one record per CDR3 protein. The sample carries just over 7,000 distinct CDR3 sequences, about 33% recorded once. This clonotype was seen only a few times. What it recognizes is unknown. CDR3 size: 16 residues. With 5 bases clipped from V and 3 bases from J, the junction kept 8 bases outside the gene matches. This clonotype was sampled from a human donor with active COVID-19. Sequenced sample: blood. This rearrangement joins TRBV12-3 or TRBV12-4 to TRBJ1-5; 9 nucleotides align to TRBD1. Written as DNA, the CDR3 is TGTGCCAGCAGTACCAGGGGACAGGGTGACAATCAGCCCCAGCATTTT. It yields the protein CASSTRGQGDNQPQHF.